The following is a T cell receptor beta chain sequence with its context. What antigen it recognizes has not been identified. Base-call qualities are not available, and no considerably larger clone is one nucleotide away. The CDR3 regions of human TCRbeta chains were analyzed by immunosequencing. The paper's data handling went like this. Repertoire TCRs were matched against a reference library of SARS-CoV-2-specific TCRs generated with the MIRA antigen-specificity platform. Breadth was defined as the fraction of unique TCRs that were SARS-CoV-2-associated. Depth was defined as the fraction of total T cells that were SARS-CoV-2-associated. Using the MIRA data, every spike-specific TCR was mapped to the spike region that the TCR reacted to and assigned to either a CD4 or a CD8 class. Log10-transformed breadth and depth values were compared by one-way ANOVA with Sidak's multiple comparisons tests. As stored in TCRdb, this immuneACCESS dataset retains in-frame rearrangements with V and J assigned. A fraction of the clones does not appear; measured against another copy, unresolved V genes explain less than half of the discrepancy, and the remainder lacks a known reason. The V and J calls and clone size come from that table; D and trimming were worked out from the DNA. In this sample the table shows tens of thousands of clones, about nine tenths of which occur a single time. In total, the top ten clones hold roughly 6.3% of the sample.

From the cysteine up to the phenylalanine, the CDR3 has a length of 16 residues. Only the CDR3 region is kept as DNA, spanning 48 bases read in frame from base 1. Relative to germline, V is 5 bases shorter and J is 0 bases shorter, with 16 bases between their ends. From a lookup of the germline V gene (reference sequence), CDR1 and CDR2 are LNHDA and SQIVND. This entry comes from a study of T cell responses to AZD1222 COVID-19 vaccine (dated by TCRdb to about 2021). About the study as a whole: TCR sequencing covered 233 trial participants: 200 to 210 given two doses of AZD1222 and approximately 26 given two doses of MenACWY control vaccine. Trial participants were enrolled by age into 18-55, 56-69 and 70-plus year subgroups, with approximately 160, 26 and 62 TCR-sequenced participants respectively.

The sample's time point label is to be understood as: about 28 days (+/-7) after the second vaccine dose. The sample's treatment or condition, from its label and the paper: meningococcal conjugate vaccine given as trial control. The vaccinee samples were drawn from two UK trials, COV001 and COV002, one of which was a single-blind randomized controlled phase 2/3 trial testing AZD1222 (ChAdOx1 nCoV-19) in healthy adults. For TCRbeta chain sequencing, PBMC samples were collected from trial participants at day 0 and at day 28 after the second dose. General findings and caveats noted by the study authors: Reportedly, almost half of the unique spike-specific TCRs recognized epitopes lying outside the regions that are mutated in the B.1.351 and B.1.1.7 variants. Most participants were white British and females outnumbered males, and the authors suggested that clonal diversity may have been underestimated. The vaccine-associated CD4 TCRs covered the entire spike protein, and the dominant responses fell in regions 160-218 and 743-854. Because no samples from the day 14 peak response were available, repertoires could be characterized only after the peak T cell response. In the small 56-69-year group, the increase in depth fell short of significance, most likely because of low power. A significant rise in spike-specific TCR breadth and depth was observed after two AZD1222 doses relative to day 0 and relative to MenACWY recipients. Conclusions about previously exposed vaccinees were limited because only a handful of AZD1222 recipients were SARS-CoV-2 seropositive at baseline.

The chain is assembled from TRBV19 and TRBJ1-1, with the identity of the D gene unclear. The TCR sequence derives from an adult who received the MenACWY meningococcal vaccine as a control. Material: peripheral blood, obtained 28 days after the second dose of the MenACWY control vaccine. Here is the DNA: TGTGCCAGTAGTTCTCAGGCAGGACGTATGAACACTGAAGCTTTCTTT. This yields the protein CASSSQAGRMNTEAFF.